This T cell receptor beta chain was sequenced for a study of OX40 agonist ivuxolimab in advanced cancers. About the research overall: The treatment was a fully human IgG2 OX40 agonist, ivuxolimab. Study-wide results and limits: On average, CD8+ T cells had more expanded clones than CD4+. Dose levels from 0.1 to 3.0 mg/kg saw CD4+ and CD8+ blood T cells expand clonally by week 6.

TCRdb's copy holds only in-frame clones and misses some; the assay was immunoSEQ multiplex PCR. The table shows about 73,000 clones, with 80% to 95% occurring only once. The CDR3 runs 14 residues. V was clipped by 8 bases and J by 5 bases; unmatched bases: 11. Per germline, CDR1 SEHNR and CDR2 FQNEAQ (reference sequence). This clone was counted once. The antigen remains undetermined. The chain carries TRBV7-9 and TRBJ1-1; the match to TRBD1 covers 7 bases. The sequence was collected from an adult with an advanced solid tumor such as melanoma, head and neck, liver or kidney cancer. The material was CD4+ or CD8+ T cells sorted from blood, obtained in a trial of the OX40 agonist ivuxolimab. As DNA, the CDR3 is TGTGCCAGCCATAGACAGGGAGGCAGAACTGAAGCTTTCTTT. Its protein is CASHRQGGRTEAFF.